The 24 T cell receptor beta chains presented below share a single source sample, sequenced in a study of T cell repertoires in cytomegalovirus infection. One entry per CDR3 protein results from TCRdb running MiXCR on the reads. The sample records a few hundred thousand distinct CDR3 sequences, about 20% being singletons. These TCRs' antigens remain unknown. This specimen was cultured PBMCs, taken from culture after CMV antigen stimulation. These receptor sequences come from a human donor in good health (CMV status not recorded). Some clones in this sample may be carry-over from other donors' samples.

The chain is built from TRBV14 and TRBJ2-1, with TRBD1 as a possible D gene (5 bases). The CDR3 runs 16 residues. Per the germline V gene, CDR1 is SGHDN and CDR2 is FVKESK. V gave up 0 bases and J gave up 9 bases, with 18 bases separating them. CDR3 amino acids: CASSQDTSGLFVEQFF. For the CDR3, the DNA is TGTGCCAGCAGCCAAGATACATCAGGGCTGTTCGTTGAGCAGTTCTTC.

The rearrangement joins TRBV7-2 to TRBJ1-4, with no clear D. The V end was cut by 4 bases, the J end by 11 bases, with 14 bases between. CDR1 and CDR2 (germline): SGHTA, FQGNSA. The CDR3 has 13 amino acids. CDR3 DNA: TGTGCCAGCAGCTCAGCCGCAGGTGGGAAACTGTTTTTT. It is translated as CASSSAAGGKLFF.

CDR3 sequence reads: CAWSPSNKQFF. CDR3 DNA: TGTGCCTGGAGTCCCTCTAATAAGCAGTTCTTC. This chain uses TRBV30 with TRBJ2-1; D gene uncertain. The CDR3 is made up of 11 amino acids. Per germline, CDR1 GTSNPN and CDR2 SVGIG (reference sequence). Trimming took off 2 bases at V and 11 bases at J, with 10 bases between the two ends.

On this clonotype: One base away lies a much larger clone, so this may be a sequencing read error. J is TRBJ1-1 and V is TRBV11-2, with 11 positions matching TRBD1. The junction had 16 bases not matched to a gene; V was cut back by 6 bases and J by 7 bases. Germline values: CDR1 SGHAT, CDR2 FQNNGV. The CDR3 loop spans 17 amino acids. Here the CDR3 reads CASRPTGTGGPYIEAFF. The CDR3 DNA follows: TGTGCCAGCAGGCCAACCGGGACAGGGGGTCCGTACATTGAAGCTTTCTTT.

The chain recombines TRBV7-9 with TRBJ2-5, with a possible D match to TRBD2 (5 bases). The CDR3 runs 13 residues. Germline CDR1 is SEHNR and CDR2 is FQNEAQ (reference sequence). Between the trimmed V and J ends, which lost 4 bases and 5 bases, there was a span of 11 bases. The CDR3 loop is CASSSGRRETQYF. The CDR3 DNA reads as TGTGCCAGCAGCTCTGGGAGACGGGAGACCCAGTACTTC.

This clonotype was detected ten times or more. The V gene is TRBV7-8, the J gene TRBJ2-2, with D possibly TRBD2 on 6 matching bases. Germline CDR1 is SGHVS and CDR2 is FQNEAQ. This CDR3 region has 19 residues. V lost 0 bases, J lost 4 bases, and 21 bases lay in between. CDR3 residues: CASSLALLGWGAGTGELFF. The CDR3 region has the DNA TGTGCCAGCAGCTTAGCCCTACTAGGTTGGGGAGCGGGCACCGGGGAGCTGTTTTTT.

This clonotype came up many times. This chain connects TRBV7-6 to TRBJ2-3; D gene uncertain. Germline lookup yields CDR1 SGHVS and CDR2 FNYEAQ. V was shortened by 5 bases and J by 6 bases, with 9 bases between the two germline ends. CDR3 length equals 12 residues. For the CDR3, the DNA is TGTGCCAGCAGCCACCATCTGGATACGCAGTATTTT. Amino acid sequence: CASSHHLDTQYF.

This clonotype occurred many times. The rearrangement uses TRBV28 and TRBJ2-1, with 14 bases matching TRBD2. The CDR3 totals 17 residues. The J segment lost 4 bases and the V segment lost 3 bases, leaving 5 bases of the junction unmatched. The germline V gene encodes CDR1 MDHEN and CDR2 SYDVKM. CDR3 coding DNA: TGTGCCAGCAGTTTTAGGACTAGCGGGAGGTCATACAATGAGCAGTTCTTC. Its protein is CASSFRTSGRSYNEQFF.

In its sample, this clonotype was seen a few times. The rearrangement uses TRBV27 and TRBJ2-4; 7 bases line up with TRBD1. The germline CDR1 and CDR2 sequences are MNHEY and SMNVEV (reference sequence). The CDR3 contains 18 residues. V lost 6 bases, J lost 2 bases, and 16 bases stayed unmatched. CDR3 region: CASSDSKTQGWTKNIQYF. CDR3 DNA sequence: TGTGCCAGCAGCGACTCCAAAACACAGGGGTGGACCAAAAACATTCAGTACTTC.

V gene TRBV30 combines with J gene TRBJ1-5; D ambiguous. The germline V and J ends were trimmed by 0 bases and 2 bases, with 17 bases remaining between them. The CDR3 is 17 amino acids. The germline CDR1 and CDR2 sequences are GTSNPN and SVGIG (reference sequence). The CDR3 spells CAWSVGVGTAGNQPQHF. The CDR3 DNA is TGTGCCTGGAGTGTGGGCGTCGGCACAGCGGGCAATCAGCCCCAGCATTTT.

This clonotype has more than one count but fewer than ten. The chain is built from TRBV12-3 or TRBV12-4 and TRBJ1-3; D remains ambiguous. The V gene lost 7 bases and the J gene lost 2 bases, with 12 bases spanning the gap. The CDR3 has 14 amino acids. DNA of the CDR3: TGTGCCAGCAACCCGGGCCCTACTGGAAACACCATATATTTT. It is translated as CASNPGPTGNTIYF.

This clonotype was seen a handful of times. Mismatch with germline at one junction end may stem from a read error. J is TRBJ1-2 and V is TRBV4-1; the D gene is possibly TRBD1 (5 bases). The CDR3 length is 17 residues. Germline CDR1 is MGHRA and CDR2 is YSYEKL. The CDR3 reads CASSQEFRGARVDGYTF. In DNA, the CDR3 is TGTGCCAGCAGCCAAGAATTTAGAGGTGCCAGGGTGGATGGCTACACCTTC.

This clonotype was found a few times. V usage is TRBV7-2 and J usage is TRBJ1-1; a possible D gene is TRBD1 (5 bases). V was cut by 5 bases and J by 0 bases, with 10 bases left in between. The germline CDR1 and CDR2 sequences are SGHTA and FQGNSA. The CDR3 spans 14 residues. In DNA form, the CDR3 reads TGTGCCAGCAGCCGGGGGGATTTGAACACTGAAGCTTTCTTT. Its translation is CASSRGDLNTEAFF.

This chain links TRBV30 with TRBJ2-3, with a possible D match to TRBD1 (7 bases). Germline CDR1 is GTSNPN and CDR2 is SVGIG (reference sequence). The CDR3 is 13 residues long. Trimming cost V 3 bases and J 6 bases, with 13 bases left between them. CDR3 bases: TGTGCCTGGAGGTGGAGGGGGCGGGATACGCAGTATTTT. This gives the protein CAWRWRGRDTQYF.

The chain joins TRBV2 to TRBJ1-4; 10 nucleotides line up with TRBD1. V gave up 11 bases and J gave up 2 bases; unmatched junction bases: 11. The length of the CDR3 is 16 residues. In germline, CDR1 is SNHLY, CDR2 FYNNEI. CDR3 sequence (DNA): TGTGCCCACCGGGACAGGGGCGGCTCGACTAATGAAAAACTGTTTTTT. It translates to CAHRDRGGSTNEKLFF.

This clonotype was observed a few times. V and J are TRBV25-1 and TRBJ1-2; D is unclear. The CDR3 contains 14 residues. CDR1 MGHDK and CDR2 SYGVNS come from the germline V gene. The V gene lost 3 bases and the J gene lost 3 bases, with 11 bases spanning the gap. The CDR3 nucleotides read TGTGCCAGCAGTGACGAGACACGAGACTATGGCTACACCTTC. Translating it yields CASSDETRDYGYTF.

This clonotype was picked up many times. This chain joins TRBV7-9 and TRBJ2-7; D is unclear. V was clipped by 5 bases and J by 6 bases, with 11 bases between them. In germline, CDR1 is SEHNR, CDR2 FQNEAQ (reference sequence). CDR3 length: 12 amino acids. Here the CDR3 DNA reads TGTGCCAGCAGCCTGCTAAACTCCGAGCAGTACGTC. Translating gives CASSLLNSEQYV.

J is TRBJ2-5 and V is TRBV20-1, with 11 bases matching TRBD2. Looked up from germline, CDR1 is DFQATT and CDR2 is SNEGSKA (reference sequence). The CDR3 spans 15 residues. J lost 2 bases, V lost 5 bases, and 7 bases had no gene match. Written as DNA, the CDR3 is TGCAGTGCTGGAATAGCGGGAGGGAGACAAGAGACCCAGTACTTC. Translated: CSAGIAGGRQETQYF.

Note on this clonotype: A read error is possible here, since a much larger clone lies one base away. The rearrangement uses TRBV11-2 and TRBJ2-3; D unresolved. The CDR3 sequence is 16 residues long. CDR1 SGHAT and CDR2 FQNNGV come from the germline V gene. CDR3 amino acids: CASSLSPQSEVDTLYF. The DNA of the CDR3 is TGTGCCAGCAGCTTATCCCCGCAGAGTGAGGTGGATACGCTGTATTTT.

V gene TRBV19 combines with J gene TRBJ2-6, with a weak D call TRBD2 (5 bases). The germline gives CDR1 LNHDA, CDR2 SQIVND (reference sequence). CDR3 size: 16 residues. The germline V and J ends were trimmed by 5 bases and 3 bases, with 14 bases remaining between them. CDR3 region: CASSPGWANGANVLTF. CDR3 DNA sequence: TGTGCCAGTAGTCCGGGGTGGGCCAATGGGGCCAACGTCCTGACTTTC.

This clonotype has only a few counts. The CDR3 is CASSPPGGRPDTQYF. The DNA of the CDR3 is TGTGCCAGCAGTCCCCCCGGGGGCCGCCCAGATACGCAGTATTTT. The chain has TRBV27 and TRBJ2-3; D is perhaps TRBD1 or TRBD2 (6 bases each). V lost 5 bases, J lost 4 bases, and 16 bases lay in between. CDR1 and CDR2 (germline): MNHEY, SMNVEV (reference sequence). The CDR3 covers 15 residues.

V usage is TRBV6-2 or TRBV6-3 and J usage is TRBJ1-5; possibly TRBD1 for D (6 bases). This CDR3 is 14 amino acids long. The germline V gene encodes CDR1 MNHEY and CDR2 SVGEGT. The V and J ends lost 6 bases and 1 base respectively, with 10 bases between them. The CDR3 is CASREGGSNQPQHF. Written as DNA, the CDR3 is TGTGCCAGCAGAGAGGGGGGAAGCAATCAGCCCCAGCATTTT.

This clonotype occurred a few times. The chain joins TRBV2 to TRBJ2-1, with unresolved D. This CDR3 has 11 amino acids. Germline CDR1 and CDR2: SNHLY and FYNNEI. V lost 8 bases, J lost 4 bases, and 6 bases lay in between. The CDR3 loop is CASGRYNEQFF. The CDR3 DNA is TGTGCCAGCGGCAGGTACAATGAGCAGTTCTTC. The whole variable domain, filled in from reference TRBV2 and TRBJ2-1, reads EPEVTQTPSHQVTQMGQEVILRCVPISNHLYFYWYRQILGQKVEFLVSFYNNEISEKSEIFDDQFSVERPDGSNFTLKIRSTKLEDSAMYFCASGRYNEQFFGPGTRLTVL.

This clonotype was seen only a few times. J is TRBJ1-2 and V is TRBV7-2; D not certain. Germline V gene lookup returns CDR1 SGHTA and CDR2 FQGNSA. V lost 2 bases and J 9 bases, leaving 16 bases between the germline ends. The CDR3 covers 14 residues. The DNA of the CDR3 is TGTGCCAGCAGCTTATATTCCCGACAATACAGCTACACCTTC. Its protein product is CASSLYSRQYSYTF.